This T cell receptor beta chain was profiled in a study of siplizumab effects on memory and regulatory T cells. Here immunoSEQ multiplex PCR was the method, and the copy in TCRdb shows in-frame clones only, minus some. Among fewer than 100,000 clones listed, approximately 95% were seen once. This CDR3 comprises 14 residues. The V and J ends lost 6 bases and 7 bases respectively, with 15 bases between them. Germline V gives CDR1 SNHLY, CDR2 FYNNEI. The receptor was isolated from a human donor in good health. Material for sequencing was non-Treg CD4+ T cells sorted from blood. V is TRBV2 and J is TRBJ2-2; maybe TRBD2 (6 bases). Here the CDR3 DNA reads TGTGCCAGCAGAGCGACGGGGGTCGGCGGGGAGCTGTTTTTT. It codes for CASRATGVGGELFF.